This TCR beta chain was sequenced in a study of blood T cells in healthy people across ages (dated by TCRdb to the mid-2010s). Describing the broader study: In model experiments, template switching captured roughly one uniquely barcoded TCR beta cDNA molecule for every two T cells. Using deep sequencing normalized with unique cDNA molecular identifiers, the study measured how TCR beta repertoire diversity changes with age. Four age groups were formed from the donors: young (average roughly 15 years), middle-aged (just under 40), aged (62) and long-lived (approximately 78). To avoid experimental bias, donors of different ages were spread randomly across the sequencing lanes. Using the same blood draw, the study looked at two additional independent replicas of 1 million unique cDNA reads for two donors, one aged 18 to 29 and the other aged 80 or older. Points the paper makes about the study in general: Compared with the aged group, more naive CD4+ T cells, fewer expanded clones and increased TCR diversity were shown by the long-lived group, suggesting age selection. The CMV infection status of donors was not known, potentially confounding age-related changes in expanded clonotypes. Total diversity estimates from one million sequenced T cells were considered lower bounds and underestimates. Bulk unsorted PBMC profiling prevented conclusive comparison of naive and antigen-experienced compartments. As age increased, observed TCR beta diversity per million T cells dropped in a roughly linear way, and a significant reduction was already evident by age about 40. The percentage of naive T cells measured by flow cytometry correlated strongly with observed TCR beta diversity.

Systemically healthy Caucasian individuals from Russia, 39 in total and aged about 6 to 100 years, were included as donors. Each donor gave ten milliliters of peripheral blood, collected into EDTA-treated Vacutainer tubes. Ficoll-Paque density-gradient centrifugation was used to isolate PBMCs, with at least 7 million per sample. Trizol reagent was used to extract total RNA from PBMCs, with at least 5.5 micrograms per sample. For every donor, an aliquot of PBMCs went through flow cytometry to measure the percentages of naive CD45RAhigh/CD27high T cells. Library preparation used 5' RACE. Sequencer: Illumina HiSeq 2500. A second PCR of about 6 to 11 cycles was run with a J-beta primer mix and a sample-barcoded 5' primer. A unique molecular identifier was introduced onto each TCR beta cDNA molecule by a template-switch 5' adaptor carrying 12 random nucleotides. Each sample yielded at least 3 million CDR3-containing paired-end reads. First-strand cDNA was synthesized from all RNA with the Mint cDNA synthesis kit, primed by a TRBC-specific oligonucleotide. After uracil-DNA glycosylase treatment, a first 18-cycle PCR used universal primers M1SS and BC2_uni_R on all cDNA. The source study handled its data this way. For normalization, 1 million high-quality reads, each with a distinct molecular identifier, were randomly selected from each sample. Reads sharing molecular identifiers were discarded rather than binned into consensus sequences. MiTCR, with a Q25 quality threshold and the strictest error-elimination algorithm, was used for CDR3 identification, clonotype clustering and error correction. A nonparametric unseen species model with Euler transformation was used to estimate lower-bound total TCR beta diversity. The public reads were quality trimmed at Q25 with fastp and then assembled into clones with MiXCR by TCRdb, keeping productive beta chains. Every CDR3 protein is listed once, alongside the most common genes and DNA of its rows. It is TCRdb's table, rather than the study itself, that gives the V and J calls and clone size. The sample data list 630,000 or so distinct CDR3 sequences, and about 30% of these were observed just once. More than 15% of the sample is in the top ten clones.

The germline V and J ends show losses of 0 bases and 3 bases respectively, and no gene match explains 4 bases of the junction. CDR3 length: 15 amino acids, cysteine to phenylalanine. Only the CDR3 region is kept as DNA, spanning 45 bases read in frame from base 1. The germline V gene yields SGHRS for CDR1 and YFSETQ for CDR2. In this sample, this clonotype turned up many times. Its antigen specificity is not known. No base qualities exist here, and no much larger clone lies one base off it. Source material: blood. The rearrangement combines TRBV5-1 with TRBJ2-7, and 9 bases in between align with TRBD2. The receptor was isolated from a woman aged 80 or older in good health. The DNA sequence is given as TGCGCCAGCAGCTTGGTTCCTAGCGGGGACTACGAGCAGTACTTC. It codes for CASSLVPSGDYEQYF.